Each of the 19 T cell receptor beta chains below was sequenced from the same sample in a study of STAT5B mutations in CD4+ large granular lymphocyte leukemia. Generated by immunoSEQ multiplex PCR, the TCRdb table keeps only in-frame clones and is missing some. The sample gives tens of thousands of clones, roughly 76% of which show up once; around 4.3% is in the top ten. The sample consisted of CD4+ T cells from blood buffy coats. Source of these receptors: a human donor in good health.

V gene TRBV10-1 combines with J gene TRBJ1-5; D might be TRBD1 (6 bases). This CDR3 is 16 amino acids long. Germline V gene lookup returns CDR1 WNHNN and CDR2 SYGVQD (reference sequence). The V end lost 5 bases, the J end lost 1 base, and 15 bases lay between the germline ends. The CDR3 region is CASSIPGTPSNQPQHF. CDR3 coding DNA: TGCGCCAGCAGTATACCCGGGACACCGAGCAATCAGCCCCAGCATTTT.

The chain is built from TRBV28 and TRBJ1-4; unclear D gene. V was trimmed by 4 bases and J by 7 bases, leaving 13 bases between them. CDR3 length equals 14 residues. In germline, CDR1 is MDHEN, CDR2 SYDVKM. CDR3 amino acids: CASSSDGLAEKLFF. CDR3 DNA sequence: TGTGCCAGCAGTTCGGACGGCCTCGCTGAAAAACTGTTTTTT. Combining the CDR3 with reference TRBV28 and TRBJ1-4 gives the whole variable domain DVKVTQSSRYLVKRTGEKVFLECVQDMDHENMFWYRQDPGLGLRLIYFSYDVKMKEKGDIPEGYSVSREKKERFSLILESASTNQTSMYLCASSSDGLAEKLFFGSGTQLSVL.

The genes are TRBV27 and TRBJ2-7; TRBD2 is a possible D gene (7 bases). CDR1 is MNHEY and CDR2 is SMNVEV in the germline V gene (reference sequence). CDR3 size: 13 residues. Between the trimmed V and J ends, which lost 6 bases and 5 bases, there was a span of 14 bases. The CDR3 is CASRWGGGDEQYF. CDR3 coding DNA: TGTGCCAGCAGGTGGGGCGGGGGCGACGAGCAGTACTTC.

CDR3 bases: TGTGCCATCGGCAGTGGGGATTCTAGCACAGATACGCAGTATTTT. Its protein product is CAIGSGDSSTDTQYF. V is TRBV10-3 and J is TRBJ2-3; no clear D. Germline assignment: CDR1 ENHRY and CDR2 SYGVKD. The V end was cut by 8 bases, the J end by 0 bases, with 15 bases between. This CDR3 has 15 residues.

CDR3: CASSSNRDPTF. The CDR3 DNA follows: TGTGCCAGCAGTTCTAACAGGGACCCCACCTTC. The J gene is TRBJ1-2, the V gene TRBV28, with D maybe TRBD1 (6 bases). Deletions cut 4 bases from V and 13 bases from J, with 13 bases between. This CDR3 has 11 amino acids. CDR1 is MDHEN and CDR2 is SYDVKM in the germline V gene.

The V gene is TRBV18, the J gene TRBJ1-2; TRBD1 agrees at 10 bases. V shed 4 bases, J shed 6 bases, and the junction held 5 bases outside the gene matches. The CDR3 spans 14 residues. CDR1 and CDR2 from the germline V gene are KGHSH and LQKENI. DNA for the CDR3: TGTGCCAGCTCACGGGACAGGGGAATGCATGGCTACACCTTC. It translates to CASSRDRGMHGYTF.

V gene TRBV28 combines with J gene TRBJ2-1, with D possibly being TRBD1 (6 bases). The ends were cut back, 2 bases at V and 6 bases at J, with 8 bases in the middle. The CDR3 runs to 13 residues. Per the germline V gene, CDR1 is MDHEN and CDR2 is SYDVKM. Written as DNA, the CDR3 is TGTGCCAGCAGTTTAACAGGGCGCAATGAGCAGTTCTTC. The encoded protein is CASSLTGRNEQFF.

This sequence joins TRBV5-1 and TRBJ1-1; TRBD1 might be the D (6 bases). Germline CDR1 reads SGHRS; CDR2 reads YFSETQ. Trimming shortened V by 2 bases and J by 4 bases, and 15 bases separated the two germline ends. The CDR3 runs to 15 residues. CDR3 in DNA: TGCGCCAGCAGCTTATCAGGGGCGGGTAGCACTGAAGCTTTCTTT. The encoded protein is CASSLSGAGSTEAFF.

The rearrangement joins TRBV19 to TRBJ2-1; 7 nucleotides line up with TRBD2. With 1 base clipped from V and 9 bases from J, the junction kept 6 bases outside the gene matches. The germline V gene has CDR1 LNHDA and CDR2 SQIVND (reference sequence). The CDR3 is 14 amino acids. The DNA of the CDR3 is TGTGCCAGTAGTATAGCCCCGGGAGGTAGTGAGCAGTTCTTC. It encodes CASSIAPGGSEQFF. The full variable domain, with the rest looked up from reference TRBV19 and TRBJ2-1, is DGGITQSPKYLFRKEGQNVTLSCEQNLNHDAMYWYRQDPGQGLRLIYYSQIVNDFQKGDIAEGYSVSREKKESFPLTVTSAQKNPTAFYLCASSIAPGGSEQFFGPGTRLTVL.

The chain recombines TRBV4-1 with TRBJ1-1; D gene unclear. The CDR3 sequence is 16 residues long. The germline CDR1 and CDR2 sequences are MGHRA and YSYEKL. V was trimmed by 1 base and J by 3 bases, leaving 15 bases between them. The CDR3 spells CASSQVLGVLDTEAFF. CDR3 in DNA: TGCGCCAGCAGCCAAGTTCTCGGGGTCTTGGACACTGAAGCTTTCTTT.

The chain combines TRBV5-4 with TRBJ2-1; tentative D call: TRBD2 (5 bases). This CDR3 contains 17 residues. Trimming stripped 0 bases from V and 0 bases from J, with 13 bases between. CDR1 and CDR2 (germline): SGHNT, YYREEE (reference sequence). CDR3 loop: CASSLGAGYSSYNEQFF. The CDR3 nucleotides read TGTGCCAGCAGCTTGGGGGCGGGCTACAGCTCCTACAATGAGCAGTTCTTC.

V and J are TRBV21-1 and TRBJ2-1; the listed D gene, TRBD2, was not tested against the DNA. TRBV21-1 is flagged as a pseudogene. This CDR3 contains 13 residues. CDR3 coding DNA: TGTGCCAGCAGCATGGAACGGAGGAATGAGCAGTTCTTC. Protein product: CASSMERRNEQFF.

This clone occurred a few times. V gene TRBV6-6 combines with J gene TRBJ1-5; D call uncertain. Per germline, CDR1 MNHNY and CDR2 SVGAGI (reference sequence). Trimming removed 6 bases from V and 0 bases from J, with 12 bases in between. The CDR3 totals 15 residues. CDR3 protein: CASRLDLNSNQPQHF. CDR3 in DNA: TGTGCCAGCAGGCTCGACCTCAATAGCAATCAGCCCCAGCATTTT.

CDR3 coding DNA: TGTGCCAGCAGCTTAGATGCGGGAGGAGGCGGAGAGACCCAGTACTTC. It yields the protein CASSLDAGGGGETQYF. The V call is TRBV7-2, the J call TRBJ2-5, with 8 nucleotides matching TRBD2. Trimming cost V 1 base and J 4 bases; bases outside gene matches: 8. The CDR3 runs 16 residues. CDR1 is SGHTA and CDR2 is FQGNSA in the germline V gene.

V usage is TRBV4-3 and J usage is TRBJ2-1; 12 bases align to TRBD2. This CDR3 has 19 amino acids. V lost 1 base and J lost 4; bases outside the gene matches: 11. The germline CDR1 and CDR2 sequences are LGHNA and YSLEER. This chain's CDR3 is CASSQGGLLTSGGYNEQFF. In nucleotides, the CDR3 is TGCGCCAGCAGCCAAGGGGGTCTTTTGACTAGCGGGGGTTACAATGAGCAGTTCTTC.

The V call is TRBV5-6, the J call TRBJ2-3; either TRBD1 or TRBD2 may supply D (6 bases each). The germline V gene encodes CDR1 SGHDT and CDR2 YYEEEE. V dropped 4 bases and J dropped 4 bases, with 16 bases sitting between them. This CDR3 is built from 15 residues. The CDR3, as DNA: TGTGCCAGCAGCCCGGGGGCCAGGGGTCCAGATACGCAGTATTTT. Its translation: CASSPGARGPDTQYF.

The table lists this clone with a few counts. This sequence joins TRBV7-9 and TRBJ2-7, with 9 nucleotides matching TRBD1. CDR3 length equals 12 residues. V lost 5 bases and J lost 6; bases outside the gene matches: 2. Germline lookup yields CDR1 SEHNR and CDR2 FQNEAQ (reference sequence). CDR3 region: CASSGQGSEQYF. DNA of the CDR3: TGTGCCAGCAGCGGACAGGGGAGCGAGCAGTACTTC. Full variable domain (rest looked up from reference TRBV7-9 and TRBJ2-7): DTGVSQNPRHKITKRGQNVTFRCDPISEHNRLYWYRQTLGQGPEFLTYFQNEAQLEKSRLLSDRFSAERPKGSFSTLEIQRTEQGDSAMYLCASSGQGSEQYFGPGTRLTVT.

CDR3 in DNA: TGTGCCAGTACCCTTCTAGGGAACTCTGGGGATACGCAGTATTTT. Translation: CASTLLGNSGDTQYF. The rearrangement joins TRBV19 to TRBJ2-3; D gene unclear. The CDR3 extends over 15 amino acids. From germline, CDR1 is LNHDA and CDR2 SQIVND (reference sequence). V gave up 7 bases and J gave up 6 bases, with 20 bases separating them.

V gene TRBV4-3 combines with J gene TRBJ1-2; the D is unclear. Per the germline V gene, CDR1 is LGHNA and CDR2 is YSLEER. The V gene lost 0 bases and the J gene lost 8 bases, with 19 bases spanning the gap. The CDR3 loop spans 16 amino acids. The CDR3 sequence: CASSQEWRTAPRGYTF. Written as DNA, the CDR3 is TGCGCCAGCAGCCAAGAATGGCGGACGGCACCACGGGGCTACACCTTC.